The clone carrying this T cell receptor (beta chain) showed up many times. These data come from a study of T cells in Graves' hyperthyroidism and ophthalmopathy. Amplified regions were TCR beta CDR3 sequences from RNA transcripts. First-round RT-PCR targeting the TCR CDR3 was performed with the HTBI primer set. TCRdb reprocessed the multiplex PCR reads with MiXCR, giving one entry per CDR3 protein. The data show about 600,000 distinct CDR3 sequences, about a sixth seen once. The CDR3 runs to 14 residues. Trimming took off 6 bases at V and 2 bases at J, with 11 bases between the two ends. The V gene's germline CDR1 is SGHAT and CDR2 FQNNGV.

The clonotype was recovered from a middle-aged woman with Graves' ophthalmopathy. The sample taken for sequencing was blood. The chain couples TRBV11-2 to TRBJ2-1, with D tentatively TRBD2 (5 bases). The CDR3 DNA sequence: TGTGCCAGCAGAACGACGGGGACCTACAATGAGCAGTTCTTC. Protein: CASRTTGTYNEQFF.